This TCR beta chain was identified during a study of control samples from healthy donors and cancer patients. This CDR3 is built from 14 residues. Germline V gives CDR1 LGHDT, CDR2 YNNKEL (reference sequence). Between the trimmed V and J ends, which lost 2 bases and 4 bases, there was a span of 8 bases. Clones were read by immunoSEQ multiplex PCR, and TCRdb kept only the in-frame ones, dropping some. The data contain more than 70,000 clones, 85% to 90% of them singletons. Sequences were obtained from PBMCs. The receptor was isolated from a man aged 55-75 years with lung cancer. The chain recombines TRBV3-1 (or the pseudogene TRBV3-2) with TRBJ1-4; a possible D gene is TRBD1 (6 bases). The CDR3 spells CASSQRQVNEKLFF. CDR3 bases: TGTGCCAGCAGCCAACGACAGGTTAATGAAAAACTGTTTTTT.